This TCR beta chain comes out of a study of OX40 agonist ivuxolimab in advanced cancers. As for the study more broadly: Ivuxolimab was an agonistic, fully human IgG2 monoclonal antibody directed against OX40 (CD134), a costimulatory receptor. Three dose-escalation patients achieved partial responses, one with hepatocellular carcinoma and two with cutaneous melanoma. The monotherapy dose-escalation portion (N of about 57 patients) of the phase I ivuxolimab trial is reported in the paper. Intravenous ivuxolimab was administered to patients every 2 weeks at six dose levels: 0.01, 0.1, 0.3, 1.5, 3 and 10 mg/kg. The dose-escalation cohort was over 70% male with a mean age of around 62 years, ranging from roughly 20 to 80. Peripheral TCRbeta sequencing aimed to test whether ivuxolimab altered TCR sequence diversity and caused clonal T-cell expansion. Patients were allowed to have had prior anti-PD-1, anti-PD-L1 or anti-CTLA-4 therapy, and more than 35% of the dose-escalation patients had been treated with checkpoint inhibitors. Of the roughly 51 dose-escalation patients, hepatocellular carcinoma was present in about 20, melanoma in some 15, renal cell carcinoma in 9 and head and neck cancer in 9. Beyond this particular receptor, the publication reports: On average, CD8+ T cells showed more expanded clones than CD4+ T cells after ivuxolimab. At doses of 0.1 to 3.0 mg/kg, clonal expansion of both CD4+ and CD8+ T cells in blood was seen between baseline and week 6. The antigen specificity of the peripheral T cells that underwent clonal expansion was not determined. Low levels of normalized T-cell clonal expansion were also seen in some patients who did not respond. Partial responders in the 0.1-3.0 mg/kg groups had among the lowest normalized peripheral clonal expansion, especially among CD8+ T cells.

Remarks on this clone: It has no known antigen specificity. No base qualities exist here, and no much larger clone lies one base off it.

The trial excluded patients who had a history of autoimmune disease or who were on systemic immunosuppression. In every dose cohort, peripheral blood was drawn for TCR sequencing at baseline, cycle 4 day 1, and cycle 7 day 1. Samples came from an open-label, multicenter, first-in-human phase I dose-escalation trial of ivuxolimab. Adults with locally advanced or metastatic head and neck squamous cell, hepatocellular, melanoma or renal cell carcinoma were enrolled in the trial. Before TCR sequencing, CD4+ and CD8+ T cells were separately sorted from peripheral blood. Per the germline V gene (reference sequence), GTSNPN is the CDR1 and SVGIG is the CDR2. V is cut back by 7 bases and J by 2 bases, with 19 bases in the junction unmatched. The CDR3 starts with the cysteine, ends with the phenylalanine, and has 17 residues. Only the CDR3 DNA is retained, 51 bases long and in frame from the first base. Genomic DNA was isolated from the sorted cells so that the TCRbeta CDR3 region could be sequenced. The immunoSEQ Assay was used for sequencing of TCRbeta CDR3 regions. This immuneACCESS table, as held by TCRdb, lists in-frame sequences with V and J called but not all clones. Of the missing ones, under half trace to an unresolved V gene in checked studies; the others have no known cause. Counted in this sample were about 36,000 clones; roughly three quarters of them appeared once. Of the sample, 20% to 25% is held by the ten largest clones.

This sequence was found in an adult with an advanced solid tumor such as melanoma, head and neck, liver or kidney cancer. The source was CD4+ or CD8+ T cells sorted from blood, collected in a trial of the OX40 agonist ivuxolimab. The V gene is TRBV30 and the J gene is TRBJ2-5, with 7 junctional bases fitting TRBD2. The CDR3 corresponds to CASTRRGLAVRQETQYF. In nucleotides, the sequence is TGTGCCTCAACTCGGCGAGGTCTAGCGGTACGTCAAGAGACCCAGTACTTC.